The clone carrying this T cell receptor beta chain was seen many times. Its matching antigen is unknown. This sample was taken from a study of identical twins. cDNA carried unique molecular identifiers, and a universal primer site was added by template switching. TCRdb redid the calling of the 5' RACE reads with MiXCR, one entry per CDR3 protein. The table includes hundreds of thousands of distinct CDR3 sequences, roughly 7.2% detected once. Study-wide findings and caveats: Reduced insertions were recorded for abundant cord blood beta clonotypes, with no such pattern in memory repertoires.

The same sample was also studied in work on yellow fever vaccine responses in identical twins.

The TCR originated in a young woman in good health. The sequencing sample was made of PBMCs.

In DNA, the CDR3 is TGCGCCAGCAGCTCAGGGGATAGCAATCAGCCCCAGCATTTT. This encodes CASSSGDSNQPQHF. The V gene is TRBV5-1, the J gene TRBJ1-5, with a weak D call TRBD1 (6 bases). Per germline, CDR1 SGHRS and CDR2 YFSETQ. CDR3 length: 14 residues. The V end was cut by 3 bases, the J end by 0 bases, with 7 bases between.